The TCR beta chain described here comes from a study of blood T cell repertoires in COVID-19. Clones were sequenced by immunoSEQ multiplex PCR, and TCRdb holds only the in-frame ones, with some missing. The sample carries approximately 60,000 clones, roughly four fifths recorded once. The ends were cut back, 7 bases at V and 0 bases at J, with 13 bases in the middle. This CDR3 is 16 amino acids long. Germline V CDR1 and CDR2: MDHEN, SYDVKM. The origin of this receptor is a woman older than 75 with acute or convalescent COVID-19. The chain links TRBV28 to TRBJ2-6; D is undetermined. Sequenced: peripheral blood. The CDR3 coding sequence is TGTGCCAGCACCGTGGGCCGAAGCTCTGGGGCCAACGTCCTGACTTTC. Translating gives CASTVGRSSGANVLTF.